This T cell receptor beta chain was identified in a study of T cell changes during pregnancy in multiple sclerosis. The V and J ends lost 7 bases and 7 bases respectively, with 19 bases between them. Germline assignment: CDR1 MNHEY and CDR2 SVGAGI. The CDR3 runs to 15 residues. Sequencing was performed with immunoSEQ multiplex PCR; in TCRdb, only in-frame clones are kept and a portion is missing. The sample records 60,000 to 75,000 clones, roughly 88% being singletons. The TCR was taken from a female donor with multiple sclerosis, enrolled in a pregnancy study. The specimen comprised peripheral blood, sampled in the third trimester of pregnancy. The V gene is TRBV6-5, the J gene TRBJ1-4; weak D call: TRBD1 (6 bases). The CDR3 reads CASTWTATKIEKLFF. Here the CDR3 DNA reads TGTGCCAGCACCTGGACAGCTACCAAGATTGAAAAACTGTTTTTT.